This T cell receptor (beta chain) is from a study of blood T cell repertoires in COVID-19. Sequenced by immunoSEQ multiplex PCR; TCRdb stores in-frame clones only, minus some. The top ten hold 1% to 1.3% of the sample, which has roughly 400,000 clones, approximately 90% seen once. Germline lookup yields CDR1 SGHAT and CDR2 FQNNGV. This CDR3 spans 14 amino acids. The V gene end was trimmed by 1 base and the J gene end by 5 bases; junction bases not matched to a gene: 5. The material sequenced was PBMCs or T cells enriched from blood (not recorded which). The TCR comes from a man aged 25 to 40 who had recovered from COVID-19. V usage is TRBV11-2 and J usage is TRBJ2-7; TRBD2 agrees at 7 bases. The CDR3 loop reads CASSLGIGRDEQYF. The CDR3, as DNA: TGTGCCAGCAGCTTAGGAATAGGGAGGGACGAGCAGTACTTC.